The present entry profiles one TCR beta chain with its context. Its antigen is still unknown. The CDR3 consists of 13 residues. The germline gives CDR1 MNHEY, CDR2 SVGEGT. In the original processing: What underpinned the distant-metastasis classifier for papillary thyroid cancer was the set of CDR3 differences across clinicopathological groups. TCRdb re-called clones from the PCR reads using MiXCR. The V and J calls follow TCRdb's processing rather than the paper's. The sample holds 31,000 or so clones; 30% are singletons and the top ten take roughly 31%. Thyroid surgery took place with no prior treatment in any patient. This record comes from a study of metastatic and nonmetastatic thyroid tumors. Across the study: The authors compared repertoires across blood and tumor or nodule tissue from malignant and benign thyroid patients.

Findings of the study overall: Significantly greater TCR beta diversity was reportedly found in malignant thyroid tumors than in benign nodules (in blood and tumor).

Material for sequencing was blood. This chain joins TRBV6-2 or TRBV6-3 and TRBJ2-1, with D uncertain. The TCR originated in a female donor with papillary thyroid cancer or a benign thyroid nodule (not recorded which). Some clones in this sample may be carry-over from other donors' samples. CDR3 in amino acids: CGCRPLWDNEQFF. CDR3 nucleotide sequence: TGTGGGTGCCGACCCTTGTGGGACAATGAGCAGTTCTTC.